A single sample gave rise to the 28 T cell receptor beta chains below, sequenced in a study of blood T cells in healthy people across ages. A second 7 to 11 cycle PCR used barcoded and J-beta primers. TCRdb reanalysed the 5' RACE reads using MiXCR and keeps one entry per CDR3 protein. The sample shows around 870,000 distinct CDR3 sequences, around 28% of them seen only once. What was sequenced was blood. All receptors derive from a woman aged 80 or older in good health.

In this sample, this clonotype turned up many times. The gene calls are TRBV12-3 or TRBV12-4 and TRBJ1-5, with D hard to call. The CDR3 spans 13 residues. V lost 3 bases and J 6 bases, leaving 9 bases between the germline ends. The CDR3 loop reads CASSFARGQPQHF. In nucleotides, the CDR3 is TGTGCCAGCAGTTTTGCGCGGGGTCAGCCCCAGCATTTT.

About this clonotype: Compared with germline, one end of the junction differs, possibly owing to a read error. The chain joins TRBV4-2 to TRBJ2-1; perhaps D is TRBD1 or TRBD2 (6 bases each). The CDR3 is 15 amino acids. Germline CDR1 is LGHNA and CDR2 is YNFKEQ. The CDR3 region is CASSKEGGSHNEQFF. The CDR3 DNA sequence: TGTGCCAGCAGCAAAGAGGGGGGCTCCCACAATGAGCAGTTCTTC.

This clonotype was seen ten or more times. V is TRBV3-1 and J is TRBJ2-1; 10 nucleotides match TRBD2. In germline, CDR1 is LGHDT, CDR2 YNNKEL (reference sequence). After removal of 6 bases from V and 4 bases from J, the junction contained 9 bases not matched to a gene. The CDR3 extends over 16 amino acids. The chain's CDR3 is CASRPTSGDLYNEQFF. In DNA form, the CDR3 reads TGTGCCAGCAGGCCTACTAGCGGGGACTTGTACAATGAGCAGTTCTTC.

Turning to this clonotype: Since a much larger clone is just one base distant, this may be a read error. This chain links TRBV7-2 with TRBJ2-1, with D perhaps matching TRBD1 (6 bases). The J call is doubtful: the DNA matches TRBJ2-7 better. The germline V gene has CDR1 SGHTA and CDR2 FQGNSA. This CDR3 is built from 16 residues. The CDR3 sequence: CASSPRTASSYNEQYF. CDR3 sequence (DNA): TGTGCCAGCAGCCCGAGGACAGCGAGCTCCTACAATGAGCAGTACTTC.

This clonotype was seen at least ten times. The chain has TRBV7-9 and TRBJ2-1, with 12 bases matching TRBD2. Germline V lookup: CDR1 SEHNR, CDR2 FQNEAQ (reference sequence). This CDR3 has 19 amino acids. With 5 bases clipped from V and 4 bases from J, the junction kept 15 bases outside the gene matches. This CDR3 reads CASSLHHLAGGEFYNEQFF. The DNA of the CDR3 is TGTGCCAGCAGCCTACACCATCTAGCGGGGGGGGAGTTTTACAATGAGCAGTTCTTC.

This clonotype came up many times. The chain is built from TRBV18 and TRBJ2-3; no clear D gene. Trimming left V 0 bases short and J 6 bases short, with 7 bases between. The V gene's germline CDR1 is KGHSH and CDR2 LQKENI. This CDR3 has 13 residues. The CDR3 here is CASSPPDRDTQYF. In DNA form, the CDR3 reads TGTGCCAGCTCACCACCGGATAGGGATACGCAGTATTTT.

The chain is built from TRBV29-1 and TRBJ1-1, with a possible D match to TRBD1 (5 bases). The CDR3 length is 13 residues. Trimming left V 6 bases short and J 1 base short, with 12 bases between. Germline CDR1 reads SQVTM; CDR2 reads ANQGSEA. Here the CDR3 reads CSVQDWKNTEAFF. In DNA, the CDR3 is TGCAGCGTACAGGACTGGAAGAACACTGAAGCTTTCTTT.

To note about this clonotype: A much larger clone differs from this one at a single base, so this may be a read error. The chain uses TRBV7-9 and TRBJ1-5; unclear D gene. With 3 bases removed from V and 6 bases from J, the gap between germline ends came to 6 bases. The CDR3 contains 12 residues. Germline values: CDR1 SEHNR, CDR2 FQNEAQ (reference sequence). CDR3 region: CASSFSSQPQHF. CDR3 DNA: TGTGCCAGCAGCTTTAGTTCTCAGCCCCAGCATTTT.

The sample holds many counts of this clonotype. The chain links TRBV12-3 or TRBV12-4 to TRBJ2-1; 8 nucleotides match TRBD2. This CDR3 region has 11 residues. V was clipped by 2 bases and J by 13 bases; unmatched bases: 1. DNA of the CDR3: TGTGCCAGCAGTTTACGGGGGGGTCAGTTCTTC. Amino acid sequence: CASSLRGGQFF.

This clonotype was found many times. The CDR3 DNA is TGCAGTGCTAGATTTGCAGGGGTCTACGAGCAGTACTTC. It encodes CSARFAGVYEQYF. This chain links TRBV20-1 with TRBJ2-7; tentatively, D is TRBD1 (6 bases). The CDR3 spans 13 residues. Germline V lookup: CDR1 DFQATT, CDR2 SNEGSKA (reference sequence). The V end lost 2 bases, the J end lost 3 bases, and 11 bases lay between the germline ends.

This sequence joins TRBV19 and TRBJ2-5; the D gene is possibly TRBD1 (5 bases). The CDR3 is 13 amino acids. Deletions cut 4 bases from V and 5 bases from J, with 11 bases between. CDR1 is LNHDA, CDR2 SQIVND, per germline (reference sequence). CDR3 amino acids: CASSTLGPETQYF. CDR3 in DNA: TGTGCCAGTAGTACCCTGGGGCCGGAGACCCAGTACTTC.

The V call is TRBV11-2, the J call TRBJ2-4, with a weak D call TRBD1 (6 bases). The J call may be incorrect, as the DNA end agrees better with TRBJ2-7. CDR1 is SGHAT and CDR2 is FQNNGV in the germline V gene. This CDR3 region has 16 residues. In nucleotides, the CDR3 is TGTGCCAGCAGCTTAGCGCCCGGACAGAGCCTACGCGAGCAGTACTTC. Amino acids: CASSLAPGQSLREQYF.

The genes are TRBV18 and TRBJ2-7; 8 bases match TRBD1. The V gene end was trimmed by 8 bases and the J gene end by 0 bases; junction bases not matched to a gene: 3. This CDR3 has 13 amino acids. Per germline, CDR1 KGHSH and CDR2 LQKENI. The CDR3 DNA follows: TGTGCCAGCCAGGGGGCCTTCTCCTACGAGCAGTACTTC. Translating gives CASQGAFSYEQYF.

Regarding this clonotype: This sequence may be a read error, since a much larger clone differs from it by one base. V is TRBV7-9 and J is TRBJ2-3, with 7 bases lining up with TRBD1. CDR1 and CDR2 from the germline V gene are SEHNR and FQNEAQ (reference sequence). This CDR3 is built from 16 residues. The CDR3: CASRKLGEGATDMQYF. DNA of the CDR3: TGTGCCAGCAGAAAATTGGGAGAGGGGGCAACAGATATGCAGTATTTT. The full variable domain, with the rest looked up from reference TRBV7-9 and TRBJ2-3, is DTGVSQNPRHKITKRGQNVTFRCDPISEHNRLYWYRQTLGQGPEFLTYFQNEAQLEKSRLLSDRFSAERPKGSFSTLEIQRTEQGDSAMYLCASRKLGEGATDMQYFGPGTRLTVL.

This clonotype was observed a handful of times. V and J are TRBV30 and TRBJ2-5; 8 bases are shared with TRBD1. The CDR3 is 12 amino acids. From germline, CDR1 is GTSNPN and CDR2 SVGIG (reference sequence). Trimming removed 5 bases from V and 1 base from J; junction bases left unmatched: 0. The DNA for the CDR3 is TGTGCCTGGGACAGGGGCCAAGAGACCCAGTACTTC. Translated, it gives CAWDRGQETQYF.

This clonotype appeared a few times. The genes are TRBV28 and TRBJ1-2, with D unclear. The germline CDR1 and CDR2 sequences are MDHEN and SYDVKM. Trimming cost V 3 bases and J 5 bases, with 7 bases left between them. The CDR3 extends over 12 amino acids. The DNA of the CDR3 is TGTGCCAGCAGTTTGAAACTTTATGGCTACACCTTC. Translating gives CASSLKLYGYTF.

This clonotype was observed a single time. This sequence joins TRBV4-3 and TRBJ2-1; possibly TRBD1 or TRBD2 for D (5 bases each). Trimming took 0 bases from V and 4 from J, leaving 13 bases between them. The CDR3 totals 16 residues. CDR1 is LGHNA and CDR2 is YSLEER in the germline V gene. The CDR3 DNA sequence: TGCGCCAGCAGCCAAGATTGGTTTGAGGGGTACAATGAGCAGTTCTTC. This codes for CASSQDWFEGYNEQFF.

This clonotype came up many times. V usage is TRBV12-3 or TRBV12-4 and J usage is TRBJ1-1; D remains ambiguous. The V gene lost 3 bases and the J gene lost 1 base, with 6 bases spanning the gap. The CDR3 is 13 residues long. CDR3 nucleotides: TGTGCCAGCAGTTTCATCTCGAACACTGAAGCTTTCTTT. Protein product: CASSFISNTEAFF.

The chain links TRBV7-8 to TRBJ2-2; TRBD2 is a possible D gene (5 bases). The germline V gene encodes CDR1 SGHVS and CDR2 FQNEAQ. This CDR3 contains 17 residues. With 2 bases removed from V and 5 bases from J, the gap between germline ends came to 18 bases. Written as DNA, the CDR3 is TGTGCCAGCAGCTTAAAGACGGGGAGCTGGGAAACCGGGGAGCTGTTTTTT. Translated: CASSLKTGSWETGELFF.

The chain joins TRBV20-1 to TRBJ2-5; TRBD2 agrees at 13 bases. The DNA end is more similar to TRBJ2-7, so the J call may be wrong. Germline V gene data show CDR1 as DFQATT and CDR2 as SNEGSKA (reference sequence). The CDR3 has 15 residues. The CDR3 bases are TGCAGTGCTAGATCAGGGACTAGCGGGACGACCGAGCAGTACTTC. This translates into CSARSGTSGTTEQYF.

This clonotype appeared many times. The chain links TRBV7-2 to TRBJ1-5, with TRBD1 as a possible D gene (5 bases). CDR3 size: 14 residues. Trimming stripped 5 bases from V and 3 bases from J, with 11 bases between. CDR1 is SGHTA and CDR2 is FQGNSA in the germline V gene. CDR3 loop: CASSLQGLNQPQHF. The CDR3 DNA sequence: TGTGCCAGCAGCCTCCAGGGTCTCAATCAGCCCCAGCATTTT.

This clonotype was seen repeatedly, ten times or more. This chain's CDR3 is CASSYSTDNYGYTF. The CDR3 DNA sequence: TGTGCCAGCAGTTACTCCACAGACAACTATGGCTACACCTTC. The V gene is TRBV6-6, the J gene TRBJ1-2; D is unresolved. V gave up 0 bases and J gave up 2 bases, with 7 bases separating them. This CDR3 contains 14 residues. Germline CDR1 reads MNHNY; CDR2 reads SVGAGI (reference sequence).

The gene calls are TRBV12-3 or TRBV12-4 and TRBJ1-2; D not certain. The ends were cut back, 3 bases at V and 12 bases at J, with 8 bases in the middle. This CDR3 spans 10 amino acids. The CDR3 bases are TGTGCCAGCAGTTTTTCGGGCCACACCTTC. This sequence encodes CASSFSGHTF.

This clonotype was counted at least ten times. This rearrangement joins TRBV6-6 to TRBJ1-2, with 7 bases aligning to TRBD1. The CDR3 covers 18 residues. V lost 6 bases, J lost 1 base, and 17 bases stayed unmatched. The germline gives CDR1 MNHNY, CDR2 SVGAGI (reference sequence). This CDR3 is CASSSRDRAGGFNYGYTF. CDR3 bases: TGTGCCAGCAGCTCCCGCGACAGGGCGGGGGGGTTTAACTATGGCTACACCTTC.

In this sample, this clonotype turned up a few times. The chain employs TRBV7-2 and TRBJ2-3, with TRBD2 matching over 14 bases. CDR1 is SGHTA and CDR2 is FQGNSA in the germline V gene. With 8 bases clipped from V and 1 base from J, the junction kept 8 bases outside the gene matches. The CDR3 covers 17 residues. The CDR3 reads CASGSGLAGGRTDTQYF. In nucleotides, the CDR3 is TGTGCCAGCGGCTCCGGACTAGCGGGGGGCCGCACAGATACGCAGTATTTT.

This chain links TRBV7-2 with TRBJ2-3; tentatively, D is TRBD2 (5 bases). The V gene's germline CDR1 is SGHTA and CDR2 FQGNSA. Trimming removed 1 base from V and 0 bases from J, with 11 bases in between. This CDR3 contains 16 residues. The CDR3 DNA reads TGTGCCAGCAGCTTAGATGCTAGCAGTAGCACAGATACGCAGTATTTT. Its protein product is CASSLDASSSTDTQYF.

This clonotype was detected many times. J is TRBJ2-1 and V is TRBV6-6; D may match TRBD1 or TRBD2 (5 bases each). Germline lookup yields CDR1 MNHNY and CDR2 SVGAGI (reference sequence). The CDR3 is made up of 12 amino acids. V was shortened by 2 bases and J by 10 bases, with 9 bases between the two germline ends. The CDR3 spells CASSYRGVEQFF. The CDR3, as DNA: TGTGCCAGCAGTTACAGGGGAGTAGAGCAGTTCTTC.

In its sample, this clonotype was seen a few times. J is TRBJ2-2 and V is TRBV7-2, with D perhaps TRBD1 (5 bases). The CDR3 totals 14 residues. The V gene's germline CDR1 is SGHTA and CDR2 FQGNSA. V lost 5 bases and J lost 5, with 12 bases in between. CDR3 DNA: TGTGCCAGCAGCACATACAGGACGACCGGGGAGCTGTTTTTT. Translation: CASSTYRTTGELFF.